The rows below give T cell receptor beta chains drawn from one sample of a study of blood T cell repertoires in COVID-19. Clones were sequenced by immunoSEQ multiplex PCR, and TCRdb holds only the in-frame ones, with some missing. The sample holds some 85,000 clones, about 89% seen once. Sequenced sample: peripheral blood. All receptors derive from a man aged 50 or older with acute or convalescent COVID-19. CDR3s include the opening cysteine and the closing phenylalanine or tryptophan. The order of the fields is CDR3 length, D gene, V gene, clone size, J gene, CDR3 protein, CDR3 DNA. A D gene is named only where the DNA matches it firmly. The size of a clone is reported for some rows only, either as once, few or many, or as a class for expanded clones.

length: 18; D: TRBD2; V: TRBV30; size: .; J: TRBJ2-7; CDR3: CAWTNLASGGRLDREQYF; DNA: TGTGCCTGGACCAACCTGGCTAGCGGGGGGAGGTTGGACCGCGAGCAGTACTTC
length: 15; D: TRBD1; V: TRBV4-1; size: .; J: TRBJ2-2; CDR3: CASSSGQPNTGELFF; DNA: TGCGCCAGCAGCTCGGGACAGCCGAACACCGGGGAGCTGTTTTTT
length: 17; D: .; V: TRBV5-6; size: once; J: TRBJ1-2; CDR3: CASSFLDLYQANYGYTF; DNA: TGTGCCAGCAGCTTCTTGGACTTATACCAGGCTAACTATGGCTACACCTTC
length: 17; D: .; V: TRBV30; size: once; J: TRBJ1-3; CDR3: CAWSVGIGLSTGNTIYF; DNA: TGTGCCTGGAGTGTGGGGATAGGACTCTCTACAGGAAACACCATATATTTT
length: 15; D: TRBD1; V: TRBV7-2; size: .; J: TRBJ1-1; CDR3: CASSLVQGAPFEAFF; DNA: TGTGCCAGCAGCTTAGTACAGGGGGCCCCCTTCGAAGCTTTCTTT
length: 15; D: TRBD2; V: TRBV11-2; size: once; J: TRBJ2-3; CDR3: CASSPGTRDTDTQYF; DNA: TGTGCCAGCAGCCCCGGGACTAGGGACACAGATACGCAGTATTTT
length: 12; D: .; V: TRBV30; size: .; J: TRBJ1-1; CDR3: CAWSTGSGGAFF; DNA: TGTGCCTGGAGCACGGGATCGGGGGGAGCTTTCTTT
length: 13; D: .; V: TRBV5-1; size: once; J: TRBJ2-2; CDR3: CASSITVTGELFF; DNA: TGCGCCAGCAGCATCACGGTGACCGGGGAGCTGTTTTTT
length: 12; D: .; V: TRBV12-3/TRBV12-4; size: .; J: TRBJ1-2; CDR3: CASSFQGYGYTF; DNA: TGTGCCAGCAGTTTTCAGGGCTATGGCTACACCTTC
length: 14; D: TRBD2; V: TRBV2; size: .; J: TRBJ2-2; CDR3: CASSEGLAGGELFF; DNA: TGTGCCAGCAGTGAGGGACTAGCGGGGGGGGAGCTGTTTTTT
length: 15; D: .; V: TRBV2; size: .; J: TRBJ1-3; CDR3: CASSDGGGYGNTIYF; DNA: TGTGCCAGCAGTGACGGGGGGGGATATGGAAACACCATATATTTT
length: 15; D: TRBD2; V: TRBV5-6; size: .; J: TRBJ2-7; CDR3: CASSLATNGGFEQYF; DNA: TGTGCCAGCAGCTTGGCCACTAACGGGGGGTTTGAGCAGTACTTC
length: 16; D: .; V: TRBV6-4; size: .; J: TRBJ2-1; CDR3: CASSAVVGSSYNEQFF; DNA: TGTGCCAGCAGTGCAGTGGTGGGGAGCTCCTACAATGAGCAGTTCTTC
length: 15; D: TRBD1; V: TRBV7-9; size: .; J: TRBJ1-5; CDR3: CASSLGTGRNQPQHF; DNA: TGTGCCAGCAGTTTAGGGACAGGGAGAAATCAGCCCCAGCATTTT
length: 15; D: TRBD1; V: TRBV9; size: .; J: TRBJ1-4; CDR3: CASSNSGQSGEKLFF; DNA: TGTGCCAGCAGTAACTCGGGACAGTCTGGAGAAAAACTGTTTTTT
length: 15; D: .; V: TRBV7-9; size: .; J: TRBJ1-1; CDR3: CASSQGWAGVTEAFF; DNA: TGTGCCAGCAGTCAAGGGTGGGCAGGGGTCACTGAAGCTTTCTTT
length: 15; D: .; V: TRBV25-1; size: once; J: TRBJ1-5; CDR3: CASSASRGNGQPQHF; DNA: TGTGCCAGCAGTGCGTCCAGGGGTAACGGCCAGCCCCAGCATTTT
length: 14; D: .; V: TRBV6-6; size: .; J: TRBJ2-1; CDR3: CASSYGTVANEQFF; DNA: TGTGCCAGCAGTTACGGGACTGTAGCCAATGAGCAGTTCTTC
length: 16; D: .; V: TRBV11-2; size: .; J: TRBJ1-3; CDR3: CASSLISAGQRATIYF; DNA: TGTGCCAGCAGCTTAATCTCAGCGGGCCAAAGGGCCACCATATATTTT